A single sample gave rise to the 7 T cell receptor beta chains below, sequenced in a study of cytomegalovirus exposure and HLA in healthy donors. Method: immunoSEQ multiplex PCR; TCRdb's copy keeps in-frame clones and lacks some. The sample has 70,000 or so clones, about 94% seen once. Sequencing input: PBMCs. Receptors were obtained from a woman aged 18-29 years in good health and CMV-seronegative.

CDR3 sequence: CTSSPPKSGTGAEEQYF. The CDR3 nucleotides read TGCACCAGCAGCCCTCCAAAGTCCGGGACAGGGGCTGAAGAGCAGTACTTC. The chain combines TRBV1 with TRBJ2-7; TRBD1 is taken as the D call from the table, unchecked against the DNA. TRBV1 is marked as a pseudogene. This CDR3 comprises 17 residues.

V and J are TRBV6-1 and TRBJ1-2, with D possibly TRBD1 on 5 matching bases. The CDR3 has 13 amino acids. V dropped 3 bases and J dropped 1 base, with 6 bases sitting between them. Germline V gene lookup returns CDR1 MNHNS and CDR2 SASEGT. CDR3 coding DNA: TGTGCCAGCAGTGACAGGGATAACTATGGCTACACCTTC. Amino acid sequence: CASSDRDNYGYTF.

The chain joins TRBV6-5 to TRBJ1-6; 8 nucleotides line up with TRBD1. Germline V CDR1 and CDR2: MNHEY, SVGAGI. J gave up 14 bases and V 6 bases, and 9 bases lay outside the gene matches. The CDR3 runs to 13 residues. The CDR3 nucleotides are TGTGCCAGCAGCTCCGGACAGGGAATCGCCCTCCACTTT. This translates into CASSSGQGIALHF.

The V call is TRBV7-3, the J call TRBJ2-2, with no clear D. V was pared by 5 bases and J by 6 bases, with 10 bases between. CDR1 is SGHTA, CDR2 FQGTGA, per germline. The CDR3 has 13 amino acids. For the CDR3, the DNA is TGTGCCAGCAGCCCATTGGCCGCCGGGGAGCTGTTTTTT. It yields the protein CASSPLAAGELFF.

The genes are TRBV5-6 and TRBJ2-6; TRBD1 aligns across 8 bases. This CDR3 region has 18 residues. Per the germline V gene, CDR1 is SGHDT and CDR2 is YYEEEE. V shed 4 bases, J shed 0 bases, and the junction held 9 bases outside the gene matches. The CDR3 nucleotides read TGTGCCAGCAGCAGCCCCGGGACAGGCCTCTCTGGGGCCAACGTCCTGACTTTC. It codes for CASSSPGTGLSGANVLTF.

The chain carries TRBV4-1 and TRBJ2-1; 8 bases fit TRBD2. V trimming: 1 base; J trimming: 4 bases; junction bases outside the gene matches: 3. Germline values: CDR1 MGHRA, CDR2 YSYEKL. This CDR3 is built from 15 residues. CDR3 nucleotides: TGCGCCAGCAGCCAAGGCGTAGCGGGATACAATGAGCAGTTCTTC. It codes for CASSQGVAGYNEQFF.

The rearrangement uses TRBV11-2 and TRBJ1-2, with D uncertain. Trimming cost V 4 bases and J 3 bases, with 15 bases left between them. CDR3 length: 15 residues. Germline CDR1 SGHAT, CDR2 FQNNGV. The CDR3 sequence is CASSSPRGYDYGYTF. The CDR3 DNA reads as TGTGCCAGCAGCTCCCCGCGGGGTTATGACTATGGCTACACCTTC.